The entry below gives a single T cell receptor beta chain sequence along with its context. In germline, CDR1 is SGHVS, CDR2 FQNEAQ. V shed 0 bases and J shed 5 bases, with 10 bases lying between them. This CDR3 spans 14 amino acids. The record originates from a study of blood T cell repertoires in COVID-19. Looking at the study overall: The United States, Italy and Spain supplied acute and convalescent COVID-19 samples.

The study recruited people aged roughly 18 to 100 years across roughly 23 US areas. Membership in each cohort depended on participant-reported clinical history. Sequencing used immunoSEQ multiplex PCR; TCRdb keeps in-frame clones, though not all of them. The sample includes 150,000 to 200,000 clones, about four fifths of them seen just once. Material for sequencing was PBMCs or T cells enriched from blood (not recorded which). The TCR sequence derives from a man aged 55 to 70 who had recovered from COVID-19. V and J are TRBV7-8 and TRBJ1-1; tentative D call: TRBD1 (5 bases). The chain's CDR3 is CASSLAARETEAFF. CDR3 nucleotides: TGTGCCAGCAGCTTAGCGGCCAGGGAAACTGAAGCTTTCTTT.